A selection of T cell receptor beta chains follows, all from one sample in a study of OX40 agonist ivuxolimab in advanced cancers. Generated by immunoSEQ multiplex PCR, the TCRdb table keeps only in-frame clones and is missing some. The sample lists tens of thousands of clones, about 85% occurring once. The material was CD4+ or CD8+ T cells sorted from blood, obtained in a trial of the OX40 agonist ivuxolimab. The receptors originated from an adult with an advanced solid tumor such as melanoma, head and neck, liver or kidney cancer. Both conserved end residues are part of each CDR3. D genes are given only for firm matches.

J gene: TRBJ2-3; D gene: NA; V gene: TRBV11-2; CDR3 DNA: TGTGCCAGCAGCCGTCGTTCCTTTGGCACAGATACGCAGTATTTT; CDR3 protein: CASSRRSFGTDTQYF
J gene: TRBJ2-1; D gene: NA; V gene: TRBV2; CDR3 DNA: TGTGCCAGCAGTGAAGCGCTTAGTGGTGAGCAGTTCTTC; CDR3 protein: CASSEALSGEQFF
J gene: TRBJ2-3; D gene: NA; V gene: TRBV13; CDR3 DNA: TGTGCCAGCAGCTATCGTTCTGGGACCGGGAAGGGAGATACGCAGTATTTT; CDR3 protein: CASSYRSGTGKGDTQYF
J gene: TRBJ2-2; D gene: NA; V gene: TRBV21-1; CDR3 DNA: TGTGCCATGGAGGAAAGGGGGAGGACCGGGGAGCTGTTTTTT; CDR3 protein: CAMEERGRTGELFF
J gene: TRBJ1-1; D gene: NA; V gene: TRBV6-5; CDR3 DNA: TGTGCCAGCAGTTTCGAGGAATGGAGGGTGGAGGCTTTCTTT; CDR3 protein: CASSFEEWRVEAFF
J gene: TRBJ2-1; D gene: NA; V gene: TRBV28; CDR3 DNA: TGTGCCAGCAGCCCTGATGGGATTTACAATGAGCAGTTCTTC; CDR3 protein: CASSPDGIYNEQFF
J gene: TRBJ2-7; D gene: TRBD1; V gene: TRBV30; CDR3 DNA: TGTGCCTGGGAAAAAGACCCGGGACAGGGCTACGAGCAGTACTTC; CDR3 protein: CAWEKDPGQGYEQYF
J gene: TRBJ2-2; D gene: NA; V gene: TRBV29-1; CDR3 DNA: TGCAGCGGGGCCGGACAGTCGGTTACCGGGGAGCTGTTTTTT; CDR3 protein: CSGAGQSVTGELFF
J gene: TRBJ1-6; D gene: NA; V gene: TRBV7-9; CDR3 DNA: TGTGCCAGCAGCTTAGGCCTCCGATACTATAATTCACCCCTCCACTTT; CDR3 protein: CASSLGLRYYNSPLHF
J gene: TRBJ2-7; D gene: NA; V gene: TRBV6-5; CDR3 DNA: TGTGCCAGCAGTCCCAGCGGGCTTTACGAGCAGTACTTC; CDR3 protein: CASSPSGLYEQYF
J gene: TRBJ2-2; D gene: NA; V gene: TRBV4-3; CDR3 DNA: TGCGCCAGCAGCCAAGTATCAGGGGACACCGGGGAGCTGTTTTTT; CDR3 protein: CASSQVSGDTGELFF